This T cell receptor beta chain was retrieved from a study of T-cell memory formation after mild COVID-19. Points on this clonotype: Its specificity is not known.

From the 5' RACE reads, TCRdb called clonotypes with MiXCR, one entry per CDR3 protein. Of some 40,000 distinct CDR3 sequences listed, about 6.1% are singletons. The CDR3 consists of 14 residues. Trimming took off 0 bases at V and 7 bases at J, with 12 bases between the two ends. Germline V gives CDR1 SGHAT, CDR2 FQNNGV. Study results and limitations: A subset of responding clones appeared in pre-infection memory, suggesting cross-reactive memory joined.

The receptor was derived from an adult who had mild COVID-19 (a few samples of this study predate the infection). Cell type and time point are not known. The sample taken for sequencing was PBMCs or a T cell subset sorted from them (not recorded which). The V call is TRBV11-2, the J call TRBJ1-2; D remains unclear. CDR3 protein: CASSLEPGPGGYTF. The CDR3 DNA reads TGTGCCAGCAGCTTAGAGCCAGGCCCTGGTGGCTACACCTTC.